This TCR beta chain was identified during a study of PD-L1 blockade in urothelial cancer. Data came from immunoSEQ multiplex PCR; TCRdb stores just in-frame clones and leaves some out. In the table there are about 56,000 clones, approximately 83% of which are singletons. This clone was picked up one time. Trimming at V came to 5 bases and at J to 2 bases, leaving 20 bases not matched to a gene. In germline, CDR1 is MGHRA, CDR2 YSYEKL. CDR3 size: 21 residues. Time point: pretreatment peripheral blood. The rearrangement joins TRBV4-1 to TRBJ2-5, with 13 bases lining up with TRBD2. The sample consisted of PBMCs, taken around atezolizumab (anti-PD-L1) treatment. This TCR derives from a man in his 70s with urothelial cancer. The CDR3: CASSYRYSDGLAGARQETQYF. In DNA form, the CDR3 reads TGCGCCAGCAGCTACCGATATAGTGATGGACTAGCGGGAGCGCGGCAAGAGACCCAGTACTTC.